One sample yielded the 27 T cell receptor beta chains listed below, sequenced in a study of radiation and T cells in renal cell carcinoma. Some clones are missing from TCRdb's copy, which holds only in-frame ones; the method was immunoSEQ multiplex PCR. Of more than 75,000 clones listed, 80% to 90% are singletons. Noted time point: blood 2 weeks post-SBRT. Regarding treatment: 15 Gy SBRT to primary tumor, nephrectomy 4 weeks later. Sample: blood, taken from a patient whose treatment included radiotherapy and nephrectomy. These TCRs come from a woman aged 45-65 years with renal cell carcinoma.

The chain carries TRBV11-2 and TRBJ2-1; 11 bases align to TRBD2. The CDR3 covers 16 residues. The junction had 12 bases not matched to a gene; V was cut back by 5 bases and J by 9 bases. Germline CDR1 is SGHAT and CDR2 is FQNNGV. For the CDR3, the DNA is TGTGCCAGCAGCATACTAGCGGGAGTATCTATGGGTGAGCAGTTCTTC. This sequence encodes CASSILAGVSMGEQFF.

The rearrangement uses TRBV6-1 and TRBJ2-4, with D perhaps assigned TRBD1 or TRBD2 (5 bases each). The CDR3 consists of 16 residues. Per the germline V gene, CDR1 is MNHNS and CDR2 is SASEGT. Trimming shortened V by 0 bases and J by 1 base, and 10 bases separated the two germline ends. The CDR3 reads CASSEAGVGAKNIQYF. CDR3 DNA: TGTGCCAGCAGTGAAGCGGGGGTAGGGGCCAAAAACATTCAGTACTTC.

This clone was found once. V and J are TRBV7-8 and TRBJ1-5; no clear D. Trimming removed 0 bases from V and 9 bases from J, with 6 bases in between. CDR3 length equals 12 residues. Germline loops: CDR1 SGHVS, CDR2 FQNEAQ. The CDR3 DNA sequence: TGTGCCAGCAGCTTAGCGCTAGGGCCCCAGCATTTT. This translates into CASSLALGPQHF.

The chain recombines TRBV5-1 with TRBJ1-1, with TRBD1 as a possible D gene (5 bases). Germline CDR1 and CDR2: SGHRS and YFSETQ. The CDR3 runs to 14 residues. V dropped 4 bases and J dropped 5 bases, with 15 bases sitting between them. The CDR3 is CASSPSGLETEAFF. The CDR3 region has the DNA TGCGCCAGCAGCCCCTCGGGGCTTGAGACTGAAGCTTTCTTT.

This clone has just a few counts. One end of the junction does not line up with germline, which may come from a read error. Other DNA sequences in this specimen translate into the identical CDR3. The genes are TRBV7-9 and TRBJ1-6, with TRBD1 matching 10 bases. The CDR3 has 16 residues. Germline V gene sequence: CDR1 SEHNR, CDR2 FQNEAQ (reference sequence). The DNA for the CDR3 is TGCGCCAGCAGCCAGAGTACCGGGACAGGGGATTCACCCCTCCACTTT. Translation: CASSQSTGTGDSPLHF.

The chain links TRBV28 to TRBJ1-6, with D possibly matching TRBD1 (5 bases). The CDR3 is 15 amino acids. The germline gives CDR1 MDHEN, CDR2 SYDVKM. V lost 5 bases and J 10 bases, leaving 18 bases between the germline ends. The CDR3 DNA reads TGTGCCAGCAGTCCAAGGGGTTATGGAGAATCACCCCTCCACTTT. Translation: CASSPRGYGESPLHF.

The chain couples TRBV4-2 to TRBJ2-4; 9 positions agree with TRBD2. The V and J ends lost 0 bases and 0 bases, in that order; junction bases with no gene match: 9. The CDR3 covers 19 residues. Per the germline V gene, CDR1 is LGHNA and CDR2 is YNFKEQ. CDR3 amino acids: CASSQDLPSGKLAKNIQYF. CDR3 sequence (DNA): TGTGCCAGCAGCCAAGATCTGCCTAGCGGGAAACTAGCCAAAAACATTCAGTACTTC.

The chain carries TRBV7-9 and TRBJ2-1, with D tentatively TRBD2 (6 bases). V was trimmed by 7 bases and J by 7 bases, leaving 14 bases between them. This CDR3 comprises 13 residues. Germline V gene sequence: CDR1 SEHNR, CDR2 FQNEAQ (reference sequence). The CDR3 DNA follows: TGTGCCAGCATGACGGCGGGGAGAAATGAGCAGTTCTTC. Its protein is CASMTAGRNEQFF.

The V call is TRBV4-2, the J call TRBJ2-5; 8 bases align to TRBD1. The germline gives CDR1 LGHNA, CDR2 YNFKEQ. The CDR3 has 17 residues. Trimming took 0 bases from V and 2 from J; bases not matched to a gene: 8. The CDR3 sequence is CASSQDLRTGLQETQYF. The DNA for the CDR3 is TGTGCCAGCAGCCAAGATTTAAGGACAGGGTTACAAGAGACCCAGTACTTC.

There are a few counts of this clone. The chain carries TRBV28 and TRBJ2-3; 9 nucleotides line up with TRBD2. This CDR3 spans 17 amino acids. The V gene's germline CDR1 is MDHEN and CDR2 SYDVKM. The V and J ends lost 8 bases and 5 bases, in that order; junction bases with no gene match: 17. The CDR3 spells CASPPALLAGRRDTQYF. The CDR3 nucleotides read TGTGCCAGCCCACCCGCCTTACTAGCGGGCCGGAGAGATACGCAGTATTTT.

The chain uses TRBV7-9 and TRBJ2-1; perhaps D is TRBD1 or TRBD2 (6 bases each). V was shortened by 4 bases and J by 5 bases, with 15 bases between the two germline ends. CDR3 length equals 15 residues. The germline gives CDR1 SEHNR, CDR2 FQNEAQ (reference sequence). The CDR3 DNA is TGTGCCAGCAGCTCCCGGAGGGGGGAAAACAATGAGCAGTTCTTC. This translates into CASSSRRGENNEQFF.

The chain carries TRBV30 and TRBJ1-4, with D possibly matching TRBD1 (5 bases). CDR1 GTSNPN and CDR2 SVGIG come from the germline V gene (reference sequence). There are 13 residues in the CDR3. Trimming pared 4 bases from V and 8 bases from J, leaving 14 bases between. The DNA of the CDR3 is TGTGCCTGGACCCGGGGCCGGGACGAAAAACTGTTTTTT. Protein product: CAWTRGRDEKLFF.

The rearrangement links TRBV7-9 to TRBJ1-2; D gene ambiguous. CDR3 length equals 12 residues. Trimming took 5 bases from V and 8 from J, leaving 12 bases between them. Germline V gene sequence: CDR1 SEHNR, CDR2 FQNEAQ (reference sequence). The chain's CDR3 is CASSMLGIGYTF. The CDR3 DNA reads as TGTGCCAGCAGCATGCTTGGTATAGGCTACACCTTC.

The chain uses TRBV28 and TRBJ1-1; TRBD1 agrees at 9 bases. The junction had 7 bases not matched to a gene; V was cut back by 3 bases and J by 2 bases. Germline V gene data show CDR1 as MDHEN and CDR2 as SYDVKM. CDR3 length: 16 amino acids. Here the CDR3 DNA reads TGTGCCAGCAGTTTGTTACCGGGACAGGGAAACACTGAAGCTTTCTTT. It is translated as CASSLLPGQGNTEAFF.

This rearrangement joins TRBV7-2 to TRBJ1-5; D is ambiguous. The V gene's germline CDR1 is SGHTA and CDR2 FQGNSA. V lost 1 base to trimming and J lost 5 bases, with 3 bases between them. This CDR3 has 12 residues. CDR3 sequence reads: CASSLVDQPQHF. The CDR3 DNA is TGTGCCAGCAGCTTAGTAGATCAGCCCCAGCATTTT.

The rearrangement links TRBV6-1 to TRBJ1-5; D is uncertain. Germline CDR1 is MNHNS and CDR2 is SASEGT. This CDR3 is 13 amino acids long. Trimming pared 3 bases from V and 6 bases from J, leaving 9 bases between. The DNA for the CDR3 is TGTGCCAGCAGTGAGGTAAACGGTCAGCCCCAGCATTTT. The encoded protein is CASSEVNGQPQHF.

The J gene is TRBJ2-7, the V gene TRBV27; TRBD1 matches at 7 bases. CDR3 length equals 13 residues. Per germline, CDR1 MNHEY and CDR2 SMNVEV (reference sequence). J lost 8 bases, V lost 6 bases, and 10 bases had no gene match. CDR3 bases: TGTGCCAGCAGCCCCCCCAACAGGGGTAAGCAGTACTTC. This codes for CASSPPNRGKQYF.

The chain couples TRBV28 to TRBJ2-4; 8 nucleotides align to TRBD2. This CDR3 is 12 amino acids long. Trimming cost V 7 bases and J 7 bases; bases outside gene matches: 3. CDR1 and CDR2 (germline): MDHEN, SYDVKM. As DNA, the CDR3 is TGTGCCAGCACGGGGGGGCTGAACATTCAGTACTTC. Translation gives CASTGGLNIQYF. Variable domain in full (rest from reference TRBV28 and TRBJ2-4): DVKVTQSSRYLVKRTGEKVFLECVQDMDHENMFWYRQDPGLGLRLIYFSYDVKMKEKGDIPEGYSVSREKKERFSLILESASTNQTSMYLCASTGGLNIQYFGAGTRLSVL.

This clone was seen only a few times. The rearrangement links TRBV6-5 to TRBJ1-2; 10 bases are shared with TRBD1. The CDR3 runs 14 residues. The V gene end was trimmed by 5 bases and the J gene end by 8 bases; junction bases not matched to a gene: 8. CDR1 MNHEY and CDR2 SVGAGI come from the germline V gene. CDR3 in DNA: TGTGCCAGCAGTCCGGGACAGGGGAGTAAGGGCTACACCTTC. This encodes CASSPGQGSKGYTF.

V gene TRBV6-6 combines with J gene TRBJ2-1; D may be TRBD1 or TRBD2 (5 bases each). This CDR3 has 15 residues. CDR1 and CDR2 (germline): MNHNY, SVGAGI (reference sequence). Trimming took 2 bases from V and 0 from J, leaving 8 bases between them. CDR3 protein: CASSYGGRSYNEQFF. The CDR3 DNA is TGTGCCAGCAGTTACGGGGGACGCTCCTACAATGAGCAGTTCTTC.

The chain is built from TRBV7-2 and TRBJ2-5; D unresolved. The CDR3 totals 13 residues. Germline loops: CDR1 SGHTA, CDR2 FQGNSA. The germline V and J ends were trimmed by 2 bases and 2 bases, with 6 bases remaining between them. DNA of the CDR3: TGTGCCAGCAGCTTATTCCCTCAAGAGACCCAGTACTTC. Protein product: CASSLFPQETQYF.

This chain uses TRBV28 with TRBJ2-1, with TRBD1 matching 7 bases. Trimming took 5 bases from V and 9 from J; bases not matched to a gene: 16. In germline, CDR1 is MDHEN, CDR2 SYDVKM. The CDR3 is made up of 16 amino acids. The CDR3 loop reads CASSPHDPTGWGEQFF. CDR3 nucleotides: TGTGCCAGCAGTCCGCACGACCCGACAGGGTGGGGTGAGCAGTTCTTC.

This clone was counted ten times or more. DNA of the CDR3: TGTGCCAGCAGCTGGGTTCAGGCGGACGAGCAGTACTTC. It is translated as CASSWVQADEQYF. The V and J genes are TRBV7-2 and TRBJ2-7; D unclear. Trimming stripped 4 bases from V and 5 bases from J, with 12 bases between. The CDR3 spans 13 residues. Germline V gene data show CDR1 as SGHTA and CDR2 as FQGNSA.

The V and J genes are TRBV19 and TRBJ1-3; unclear D gene. V lost 3 bases and J lost 0, with 15 bases in between. Germline assignment: CDR1 LNHDA and CDR2 SQIVND (reference sequence). This CDR3 has 17 amino acids. The CDR3 reads CASSILGTASSGNTIYF. CDR3 DNA: TGTGCCAGTAGTATTCTTGGAACGGCGAGCTCTGGAAACACCATATATTTT.

The gene calls are TRBV6-5 and TRBJ2-5, with D maybe TRBD1 (5 bases). V was clipped by 0 bases and J by 1 base, with 9 bases between them. CDR1 and CDR2 from the germline V gene are MNHEY and SVGAGI. CDR3 length: 15 amino acids. In DNA, the CDR3 is TGTGCCAGCAGTTACTCCATTGACAGCCAAGAGACCCAGTACTTC. Protein product: CASSYSIDSQETQYF.

The chain carries TRBV5-8 and TRBJ2-1, with 9 bases identical to TRBD1. After removal of 3 bases from V and 1 base from J, the junction contained 5 bases not matched to a gene. The CDR3 consists of 16 residues. CDR1 and CDR2 (germline): SGHTS, YDEGEE. The CDR3 is CASSSGQGGSYNEQFF. The CDR3 DNA reads TGTGCCAGCAGCTCGGGACAGGGTGGATCCTACAATGAGCAGTTCTTC.

The chain couples TRBV30 to TRBJ1-6; a possible D gene is TRBD1 (5 bases). Trimming removed 1 base at V and 4 bases at J, with 8 bases between. This CDR3 contains 14 residues. Germline lookup yields CDR1 GTSNPN and CDR2 SVGIG (reference sequence). The CDR3 region has the DNA TGTGCCTGGAGTGGGGGGGGTTATAATTCACCCCTCCACTTT. It codes for CAWSGGGYNSPLHF.